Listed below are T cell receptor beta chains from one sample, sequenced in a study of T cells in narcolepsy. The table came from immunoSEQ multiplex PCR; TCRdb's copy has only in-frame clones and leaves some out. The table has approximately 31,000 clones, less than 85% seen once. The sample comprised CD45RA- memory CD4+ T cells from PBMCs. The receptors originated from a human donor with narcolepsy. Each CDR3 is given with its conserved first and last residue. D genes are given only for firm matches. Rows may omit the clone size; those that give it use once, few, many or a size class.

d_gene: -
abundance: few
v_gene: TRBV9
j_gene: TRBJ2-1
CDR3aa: CASSPDLSGYGNEQFF
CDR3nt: TGTGCCAGCAGCCCAGATCTTTCAGGGTATGGCAATGAGCAGTTCTTC

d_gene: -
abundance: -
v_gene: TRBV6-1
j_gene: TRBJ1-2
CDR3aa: CASRSGQGGYGYTF
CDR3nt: TGTGCCAGCAGGTCCGGTCAGGGAGGCTATGGCTACACCTTC

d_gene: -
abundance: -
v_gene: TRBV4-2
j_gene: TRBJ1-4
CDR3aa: CASSQAWGRGNEKLFF
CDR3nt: TGTGCCAGCAGCCAGGCCTGGGGGCGGGGGAATGAAAAACTGTTTTTT

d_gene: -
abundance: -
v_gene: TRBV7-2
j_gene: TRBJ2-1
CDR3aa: CASSLDSTSNNEQFF
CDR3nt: TGTGCCAGCAGCTTAGATAGTACGAGCAACAATGAGCAGTTCTTC

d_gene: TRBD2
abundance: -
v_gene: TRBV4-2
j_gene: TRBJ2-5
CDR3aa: CASSQEASGLAETQYF
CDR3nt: TGTGCCAGCAGCCAAGAGGCCTCAGGACTAGCGGAGACCCAGTACTTC

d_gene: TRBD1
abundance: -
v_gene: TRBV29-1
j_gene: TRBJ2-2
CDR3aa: CSVGQGDTGELFF
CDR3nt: TGCAGCGTGGGACAGGGGGACACCGGGGAGCTGTTTTTT

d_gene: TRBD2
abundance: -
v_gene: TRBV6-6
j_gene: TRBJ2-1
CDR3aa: CASSYSGTSGANEQFF
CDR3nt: TGTGCCAGCAGTTACTCGGGGACTAGCGGCGCCAATGAGCAGTTCTTC

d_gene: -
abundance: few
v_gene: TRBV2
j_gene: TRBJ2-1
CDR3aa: CASSEDHGSYNEQFF
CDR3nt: TGTGCCAGCAGTGAAGATCACGGCTCCTACAATGAGCAGTTCTTC

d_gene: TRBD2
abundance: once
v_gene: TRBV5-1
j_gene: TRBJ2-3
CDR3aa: CASSSGTSGITDTQYF
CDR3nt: TGCGCCAGCAGCTCCGGGACTAGCGGTATCACAGATACGCAGTATTTT

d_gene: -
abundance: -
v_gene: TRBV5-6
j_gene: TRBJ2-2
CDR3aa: CASSLAWGAGELFF
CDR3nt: TGTGCCAGCAGCTTGGCCTGGGGGGCCGGGGAGCTGTTTTTT

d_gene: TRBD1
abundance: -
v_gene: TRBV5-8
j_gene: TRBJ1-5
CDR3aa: CASSLGRGLEPQHF
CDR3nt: TGTGCCAGCAGCTTGGGAAGGGGGCTTGAGCCCCAGCATTTT

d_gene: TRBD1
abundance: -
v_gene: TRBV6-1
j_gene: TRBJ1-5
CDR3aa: CASRKTGSQPQHF
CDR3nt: TGTGCCAGCAGAAAGACAGGGAGTCAGCCCCAGCATTTT

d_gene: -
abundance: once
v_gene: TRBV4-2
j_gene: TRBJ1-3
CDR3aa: CASSQARGSGNTIYF
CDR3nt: TGTGCCAGCAGCCAAGCTAGGGGCTCTGGAAACACCATATATTTT

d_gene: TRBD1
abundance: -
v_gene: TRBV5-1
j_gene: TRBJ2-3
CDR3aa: CASSSTGGASDTQYF
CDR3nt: TGCGCCAGCAGCTCCACAGGGGGCGCATCAGATACGCAGTATTTT

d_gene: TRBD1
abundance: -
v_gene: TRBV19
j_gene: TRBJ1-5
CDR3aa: CASSIIRQGVTQPQHF
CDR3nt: TGTGCCAGTAGTATCATTAGACAGGGGGTAACTCAGCCCCAGCATTTT

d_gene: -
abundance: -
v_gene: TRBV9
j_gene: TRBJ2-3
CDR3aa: CASSPGSPFWGELGTDTQYF
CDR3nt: TGTGCCAGCAGCCCGGGCTCCCCCTTTTGGGGCGAGCTAGGCACAGATACGCAGTATTTT